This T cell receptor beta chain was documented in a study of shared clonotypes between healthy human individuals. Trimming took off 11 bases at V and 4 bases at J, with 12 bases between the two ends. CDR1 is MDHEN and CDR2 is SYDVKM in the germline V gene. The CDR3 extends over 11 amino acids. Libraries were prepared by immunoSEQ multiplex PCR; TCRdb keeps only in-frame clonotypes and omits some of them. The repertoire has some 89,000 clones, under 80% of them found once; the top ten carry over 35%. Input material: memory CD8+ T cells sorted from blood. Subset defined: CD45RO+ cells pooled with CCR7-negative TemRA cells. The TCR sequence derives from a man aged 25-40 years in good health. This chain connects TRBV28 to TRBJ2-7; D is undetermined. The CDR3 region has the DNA TGTGCCGTGGCAGAGCTATACGAGCAGTACTTC. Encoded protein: CAVAELYEQYF.